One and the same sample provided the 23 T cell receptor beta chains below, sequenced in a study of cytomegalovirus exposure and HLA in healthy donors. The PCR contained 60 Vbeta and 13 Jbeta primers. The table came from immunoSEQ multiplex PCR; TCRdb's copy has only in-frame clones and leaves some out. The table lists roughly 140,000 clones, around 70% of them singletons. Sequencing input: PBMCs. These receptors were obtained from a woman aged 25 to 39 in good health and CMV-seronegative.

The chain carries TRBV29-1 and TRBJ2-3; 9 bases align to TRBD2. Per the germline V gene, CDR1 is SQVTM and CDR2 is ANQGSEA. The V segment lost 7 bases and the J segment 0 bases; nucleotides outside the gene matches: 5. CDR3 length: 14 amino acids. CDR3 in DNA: TGCAGCGCCGGACTAGCGACAAGCACAGATACGCAGTATTTT. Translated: CSAGLATSTDTQYF.

DNA of the CDR3: TGTGCCAGCAGCTCTGGGGGGGGCAAGCAGTTCTTC. Translation gives CASSSGGGKQFF. The rearrangement joins TRBV11-3 to TRBJ2-1, with D perhaps matching TRBD2 (7 bases). The germline CDR1 and CDR2 sequences are SGHNT and YENEEA. The CDR3 contains 12 residues. Trimming took off 4 bases at V and 11 bases at J, with 12 bases between the two ends. The complete variable domain, with remaining parts taken from reference TRBV11-3 and TRBJ2-1, reads EAGVVQSPRYKIIEKKQPVAFWCNPISGHNTLYWYLQNLGQGPELLIRYENEEAVDDSQLPKDRFSAERLKGVDSTLKIQPAELGDSAVYLCASSSGGGKQFFGPGTRLTVL.

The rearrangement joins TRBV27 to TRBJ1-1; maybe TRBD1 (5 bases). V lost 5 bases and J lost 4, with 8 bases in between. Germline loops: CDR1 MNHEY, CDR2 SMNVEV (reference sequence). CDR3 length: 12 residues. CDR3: CASSQGFTEAFF. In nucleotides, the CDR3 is TGTGCCAGCAGTCAGGGCTTCACTGAAGCTTTCTTT.

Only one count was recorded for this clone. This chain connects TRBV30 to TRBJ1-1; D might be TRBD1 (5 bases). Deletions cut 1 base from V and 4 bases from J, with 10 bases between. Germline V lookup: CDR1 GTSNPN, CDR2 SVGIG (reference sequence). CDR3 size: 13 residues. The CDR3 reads CAWSDRLLTEAFF. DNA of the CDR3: TGTGCCTGGAGTGACAGGCTCCTCACTGAAGCTTTCTTT.

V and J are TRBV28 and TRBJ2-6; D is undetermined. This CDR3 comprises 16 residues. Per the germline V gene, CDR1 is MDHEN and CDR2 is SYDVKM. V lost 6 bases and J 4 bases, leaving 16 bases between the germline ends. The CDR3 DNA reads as TGTGCCAGCAGCCCCGAAGCGCCGATGGGGGCCAACGTCCTGACTTTC. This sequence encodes CASSPEAPMGANVLTF.

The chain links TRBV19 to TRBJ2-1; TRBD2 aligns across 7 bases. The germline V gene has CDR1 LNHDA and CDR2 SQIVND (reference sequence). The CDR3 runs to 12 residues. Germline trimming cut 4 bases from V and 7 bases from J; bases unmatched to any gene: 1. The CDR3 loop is CASSRRGNEQFF. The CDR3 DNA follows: TGTGCCAGTAGTAGGCGGGGGAATGAGCAGTTCTTC.

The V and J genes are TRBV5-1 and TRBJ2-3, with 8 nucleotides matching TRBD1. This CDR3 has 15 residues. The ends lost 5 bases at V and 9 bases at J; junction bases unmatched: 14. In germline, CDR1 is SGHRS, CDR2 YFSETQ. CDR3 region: CASRRQGSSQGTQYF. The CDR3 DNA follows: TGCGCCAGCAGAAGACAGGGGTCCTCGCAGGGAACGCAGTATTTT.

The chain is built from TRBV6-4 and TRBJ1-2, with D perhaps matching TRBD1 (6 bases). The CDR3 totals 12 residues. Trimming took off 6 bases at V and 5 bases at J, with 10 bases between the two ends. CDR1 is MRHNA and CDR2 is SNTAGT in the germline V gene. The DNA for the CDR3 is TGTGCCAGCAGATTACAGGGATATGGCTACACCTTC. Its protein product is CASRLQGYGYTF.

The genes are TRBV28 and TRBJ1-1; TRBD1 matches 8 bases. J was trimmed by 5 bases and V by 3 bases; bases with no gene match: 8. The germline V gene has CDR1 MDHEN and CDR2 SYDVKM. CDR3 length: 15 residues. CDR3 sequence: CASSFLDRGETEAFF. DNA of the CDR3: TGTGCCAGCAGTTTTCTCGACAGGGGTGAGACTGAAGCTTTCTTT.

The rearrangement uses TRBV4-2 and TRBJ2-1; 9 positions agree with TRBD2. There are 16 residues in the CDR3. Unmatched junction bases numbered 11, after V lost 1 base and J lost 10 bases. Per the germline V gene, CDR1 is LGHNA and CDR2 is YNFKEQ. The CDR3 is CASSQVQRRGGCEQFF. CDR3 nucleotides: TGTGCCAGCAGCCAAGTCCAGCGGCGGGGGGGCTGCGAGCAGTTCTTC.

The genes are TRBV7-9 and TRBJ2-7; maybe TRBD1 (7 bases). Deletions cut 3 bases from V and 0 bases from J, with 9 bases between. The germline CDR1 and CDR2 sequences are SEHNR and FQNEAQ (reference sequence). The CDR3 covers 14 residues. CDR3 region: CASSLQGGSYEQYV. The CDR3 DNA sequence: TGTGCCAGCAGCTTGCAGGGGGGCTCCTACGAGCAGTACGTC.

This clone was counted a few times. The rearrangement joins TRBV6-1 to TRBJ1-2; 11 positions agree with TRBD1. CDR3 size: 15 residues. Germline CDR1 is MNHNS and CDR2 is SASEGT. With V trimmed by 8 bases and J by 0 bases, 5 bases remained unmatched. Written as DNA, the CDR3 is TGTGCCAGCCGGACAGGGGGCATGTCTAACTATGGCTACACCTTC. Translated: CASRTGGMSNYGYTF.

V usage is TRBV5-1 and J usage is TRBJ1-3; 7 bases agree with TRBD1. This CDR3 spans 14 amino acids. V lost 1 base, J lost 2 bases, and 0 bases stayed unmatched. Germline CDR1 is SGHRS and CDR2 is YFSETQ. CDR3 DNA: TGCGCCAGCAGCTTGACAGGGGCTGGAAACACCATATATTTT. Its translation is CASSLTGAGNTIYF.

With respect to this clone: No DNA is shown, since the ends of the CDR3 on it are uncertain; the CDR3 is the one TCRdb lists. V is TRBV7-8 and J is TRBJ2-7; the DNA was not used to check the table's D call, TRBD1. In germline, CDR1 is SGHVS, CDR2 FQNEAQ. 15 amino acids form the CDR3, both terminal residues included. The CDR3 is CASSLFGPGSNEQYF.

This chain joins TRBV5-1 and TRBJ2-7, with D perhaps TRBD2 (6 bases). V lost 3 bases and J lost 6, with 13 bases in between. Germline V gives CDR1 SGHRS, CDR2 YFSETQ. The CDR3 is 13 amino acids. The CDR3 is CASSSMGGGEQYV. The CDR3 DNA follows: TGCGCCAGCAGCTCAATGGGGGGAGGCGAGCAGTACGTC.

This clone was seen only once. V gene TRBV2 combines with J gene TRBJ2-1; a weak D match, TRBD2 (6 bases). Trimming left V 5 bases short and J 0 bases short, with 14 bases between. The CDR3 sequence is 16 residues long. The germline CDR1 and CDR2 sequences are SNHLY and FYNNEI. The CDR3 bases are TGTGCCAGCAGTAGGGAGGCAAGTTCCTCCTACAATGAGCAGTTCTTC. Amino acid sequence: CASSREASSSYNEQFF.

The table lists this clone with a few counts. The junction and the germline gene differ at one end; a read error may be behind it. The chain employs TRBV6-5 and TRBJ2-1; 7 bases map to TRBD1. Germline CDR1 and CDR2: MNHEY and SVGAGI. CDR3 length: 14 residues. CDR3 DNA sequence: TGTGCCAGCAGTTACCCCGGACAGGTAGAGATAAAGGTCTTC. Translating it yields CASSYPGQVEIKVF.

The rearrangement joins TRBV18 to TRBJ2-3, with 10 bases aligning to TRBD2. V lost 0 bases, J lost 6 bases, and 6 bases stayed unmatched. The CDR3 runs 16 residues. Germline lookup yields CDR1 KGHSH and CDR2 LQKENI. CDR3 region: CASSPPLAGVGDTQYF. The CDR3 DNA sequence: TGTGCCAGCTCACCACCCCTAGCGGGAGTGGGGGATACGCAGTATTTT.

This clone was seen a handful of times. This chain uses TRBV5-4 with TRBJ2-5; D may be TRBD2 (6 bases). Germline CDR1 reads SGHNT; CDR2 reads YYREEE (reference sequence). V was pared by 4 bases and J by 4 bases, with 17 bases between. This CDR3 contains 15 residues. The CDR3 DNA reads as TGTGCCAGCAGCGTAGGTCGGGCGGGAAGAGAGACCCAGTACTTC. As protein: CASSVGRAGRETQYF.

The CDR3 bases are TGTGCCAGTAGTTGGGACTGGAACACTGAAGCTTTCTTT. Translating it yields CASSWDWNTEAFF. This chain uses TRBV19 with TRBJ1-1, with D possibly TRBD1 on 5 matching bases. CDR1 is LNHDA and CDR2 is SQIVND in the germline V gene (reference sequence). The CDR3 is made up of 13 amino acids. Trimming left V 5 bases short and J 1 base short, with 8 bases between.

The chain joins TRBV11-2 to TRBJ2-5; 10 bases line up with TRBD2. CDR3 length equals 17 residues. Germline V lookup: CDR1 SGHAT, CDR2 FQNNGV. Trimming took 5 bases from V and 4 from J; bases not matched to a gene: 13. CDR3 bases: TGTGCCAGCAGCCAAGGCGGGTCTAGCGGGGGACTAGAGACCCAGTACTTC. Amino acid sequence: CASSQGGSSGGLETQYF.

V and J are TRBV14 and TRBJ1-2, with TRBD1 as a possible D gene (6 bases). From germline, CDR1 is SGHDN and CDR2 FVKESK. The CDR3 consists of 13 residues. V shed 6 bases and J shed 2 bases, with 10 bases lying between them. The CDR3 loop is CASRTTGNYGYTF. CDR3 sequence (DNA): TGTGCCAGCAGGACAACAGGGAACTATGGCTACACCTTC.

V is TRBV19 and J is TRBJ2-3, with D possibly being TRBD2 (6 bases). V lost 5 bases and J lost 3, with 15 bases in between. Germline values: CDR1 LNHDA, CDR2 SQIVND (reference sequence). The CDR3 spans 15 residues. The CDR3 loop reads CASSWGLSGTDTQYF. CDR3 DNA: TGTGCCAGTAGTTGGGGACTGTCCGGGACAGATACGCAGTATTTT.